This T cell receptor (beta chain) was sequenced for a study of T cells in Graves' hyperthyroidism and ophthalmopathy (dated by TCRdb to between 2017 and 2020). Background on the whole study: Peripheral blood was sampled at the time of initial diagnosis, prior to any treatment. The approximately 95 discovery patients were divided at random into training and test sets in a 7:3 ratio. After sampling, hyperthyroidism patients received methimazole starting at 30 mg daily, and ophthalmopathy patients received high-dose intravenous methylprednisolone. To identify distinguishing TCR V-J signatures, a discovery cohort of about 95 patients was used, comprising 40 to 45 with Graves' ophthalmopathy and some 60 with stable Graves' hyperthyroidism. Thyroid tissue and blood T-cell repertoires from roughly 6 Graves' hyperthyroidism patients were also compared in the study. The paper reports TCR Vbeta CDR3 sequencing of fewer than 150 peripheral blood samples: some 44 ophthalmopathy, fewer than 80 hyperthyroidism and around 17 progressor patients. Prospective prediction of ophthalmopathy was tested in an independent validation cohort of some 20 hyperthyroidism patients and 17 patients who later progressed to ophthalmopathy. Here is what the overall study found, with its caveats: No statistical method was used to set the sample size in advance, and investigators knew the group allocation. Most expanded thyroid clonotypes (frequency above 0.001) were also detected in blood, suggesting blood repertoires may reflect thyroid immune responses. In cross-validation, a model built on a 13 V-J signature told ophthalmopathy apart from stable hyperthyroidism with 85% to 90% sensitivity and approximately 81% specificity, and in testing the same model reached 80%/75%. In validation, the model predicted progression to ophthalmopathy a median of about 6 months before onset, with about 70% sensitivity and 72.22% specificity.

V and J lose 0 bases and 0 bases, and a span of 9 bases separates them. As encoded in the germline V gene (reference sequence), CDR1 is SEHNR while CDR2 is FQNEAQ. From its cysteine to its phenylalanine, the CDR3 spans 16 amino acids. The kept DNA is CDR3 alone, 48 bases in frame from the first base. As to this clonotype: Its antigen is unknown. One base away there is no much larger clone; base qualities are not given.

Stable Graves' hyperthyroidism was defined as no progression to ophthalmopathy during 18 months of follow-up. The hyperthyroidism patients were between 18 and 65 years old and newly diagnosed, with a disease duration of less than 2 months. Patients with uncontrolled infections, other autoimmune diseases, pregnancy or lactation were excluded. Diagnoses were based on clinical symptoms, serum thyroxine and TRAb, thyroid ultrasound and orbital computed tomography. PBMCs were isolated from 7.5 to 10 ml of fresh peripheral blood by Ficoll-Paque density gradient centrifugation. Total RNA was extracted using Trizol reagent, and RNA quality was assessed on an Agilent 2100 Bioanalyzer. Amplification of TCR beta CDR3 regions was carried out from RNA transcripts. A first-round RT-PCR of the TCR CDR3 used the HTBI primer set with the Qiagen OneStep RT-PCR kit. The libraries were constructed in a second round of multiplex PCR and then size-selected and purified. Sequencing of the libraries was done on an Illumina HiSeq2000 using paired-end 100 bp reads. Per the original workflow: Raw data were processed with SOAPnuke, discarding reads with adapters, uncalled bases, mean Phred below 15, or no exact constant-primer or identifier match. High-quality paired reads were merged using COPE v1.2.5, and each unique nucleotide sequence was defined as a clonotype. MiTCR v1.1 was used to align clonotypes to the IMGT TRBV, TRBD and TRBJ reference segments. The analysis included only V-J combinations with a frequency above 0.0001, which together covered more than 99% of the repertoires. A TCS score was defined as the ratio of F50 (clonal expansion) to E x V (chaos), with BLOSUM62-based TCRdist applied between CDR3 peptides within each V-J. Welch's t-statistics and random forest reduced 500 to 650 V-J features to 13, which were used in a naive Bayes classifier (R e1071). TCRdb cleaned the public reads at Q25 with fastp, built clones with MiXCR and kept in-frame beta chains. Records with the same CDR3 protein are collapsed into one entry carrying the most frequent genes and DNA. Here the V and J calls rest on TCRdb's processing, not on the authors' analysis. Recorded for this sample are hundreds of thousands of distinct CDR3 sequences; 13% of them occurred a single time. The ten top clones hold 9.2% of the sample.

The chain links TRBV7-9 with TRBJ1-3; the D gene is perhaps TRBD1, from 6 matching bases. What was sequenced was blood. The TCR comes from a woman aged 18-35 years with Graves' hyperthyroidism. The CDR3 reads as follows: CASSLAGGPSGNTIYF. The nucleotide sequence reads TGTGCCAGCAGCTTAGCGGGGGGGCCCTCTGGAAACACCATATATTTT. The entire variable domain, with the stretches around the CDR3 drawn from the reference TRBV7-9 and TRBJ1-3 proteins, is DTGVSQNPRHKITKRGQNVTFRCDPISEHNRLYWYRQTLGQGPEFLTYFQNEAQLEKSRLLSDRFSAERPKGSFSTLEIQRTEQGDSAMYLCASSLAGGPSGNTIYFGEGSWLTVV.